Below, one T cell receptor beta chain is given with its context. This specimen comes from a study of blood T cell repertoires in COVID-19. Study summary: The analysed material was cDNA or gDNA that came from T cells, B-cell-depleted T cells, or PBMCs.

This CDR3 comprises 12 residues. The ends were cut back, 4 bases at V and 5 bases at J, with 9 bases in the middle. Looked up from germline, CDR1 is MDHEN and CDR2 is SYDVKM. Source study methods: Amplified reference gene primers provided the basis for estimating nucleated cell counts. Assay used: immunoSEQ multiplex PCR; TCRdb lists only in-frame clones, some missing. V and J calls and clone size are as listed in that table; D and trimming were resolved from the DNA. The sample holds more than 65,000 clones, 84% seen once. The sequenced sample consisted of peripheral blood. This rearrangement joins TRBV28 to TRBJ2-7; TRBD2 might be the D (5 bases). The sequence derives from a man aged 45 to 65 with acute or convalescent COVID-19. CDR3 region: CASSSGGNEQYF. The CDR3 region has the DNA TGTGCCAGCAGTTCAGGAGGTAACGAGCAGTACTTC.